Each of the 9 T cell receptor beta chains below was sequenced from the same sample in a study of cytomegalovirus exposure and HLA in healthy donors. The PCR contained 60 Vbeta and 13 Jbeta primers. The method was immunoSEQ multiplex PCR; TCRdb's version includes in-frame clones alone and lacks a portion of them. The data contain 150,000 to 200,000 clones, 60% to 85% of them singletons. Source material: PBMCs. These receptors all come from a woman in her 40s in good health and CMV-seronegative.

This rearrangement joins TRBV6-4 to TRBJ2-2; TRBD1 matches 8 bases. Germline CDR1 reads MRHNA; CDR2 reads SNTAGT. This CDR3 has 14 amino acids. Trimming took 2 bases from V and 7 from J; bases not matched to a gene: 3. The CDR3 spells CASSDDRGSGELFF. CDR3 nucleotide sequence: TGTGCCAGCAGTGACGACAGGGGAAGCGGGGAGCTGTTTTTT.

The chain combines TRBV7-2 with TRBJ2-1; 10 bases agree with TRBD2. CDR1 is SGHTA and CDR2 is FQGNSA in the germline V gene. The V segment lost 5 bases and the J segment 6 bases; nucleotides outside the gene matches: 7. The CDR3 runs 15 residues. The CDR3 sequence: CASSPAGGQVNEQFF. The CDR3 DNA follows: TGTGCCAGCAGCCCAGCGGGAGGGCAGGTCAATGAGCAGTTCTTC.

The CDR3 DNA sequence: TGTGCCAGCAGCGCCCGTAGCGGAAATATGAATGAGCAGTTCTTC. Translating it yields CASSARSGNMNEQFF. The chain couples TRBV6-1 to TRBJ2-1; D perhaps matches TRBD2 (6 bases). V was trimmed by 6 bases and J by 7 bases, leaving 19 bases between them. The V gene's germline CDR1 is MNHNS and CDR2 SASEGT. CDR3 length: 15 amino acids.

This clone was seen just once. The chain employs TRBV18 and TRBJ1-4; perhaps TRBD1 as D (6 bases). Germline CDR1 is KGHSH and CDR2 is LQKENI. V lost 2 bases and J 4 bases, leaving 11 bases between the germline ends. The CDR3 covers 15 residues. CDR3 DNA sequence: TGTGCCAGCTCACCAACGGCAGGGGTTAATGAAAAACTGTTTTTT. This gives the protein CASSPTAGVNEKLFF.

The chain recombines TRBV27 with TRBJ2-7; TRBD2 agrees at 9 bases. The germline V gene encodes CDR1 MNHEY and CDR2 SMNVEV (reference sequence). The CDR3 sequence is 15 residues long. With V trimmed by 5 bases and J by 3 bases, 8 bases remained unmatched. This CDR3 is CASSRLTSGSYEQYF. The CDR3, as DNA: TGTGCCAGCAGTCGCCTGACTAGCGGTAGCTACGAGCAGTACTTC.

The gene calls are TRBV7-9 and TRBJ2-1, with TRBD1 identical over 7 bases. V gave up 5 bases and J gave up 7 bases; unmatched junction bases: 14. Germline V gene sequence: CDR1 SEHNR, CDR2 FQNEAQ (reference sequence). CDR3 length equals 16 residues. The CDR3 is CASSPWAGGIKNEQFF. Written as DNA, the CDR3 is TGTGCCAGCAGCCCTTGGGCAGGGGGTATTAAAAATGAGCAGTTCTTC.

V usage is TRBV19 and J usage is TRBJ2-1, with 8 bases lining up with TRBD2. Per germline, CDR1 LNHDA and CDR2 SQIVND (reference sequence). There are 16 residues in the CDR3. Trimming at V came to 2 bases and at J to 4 bases, leaving 7 bases not matched to a gene. In nucleotides, the CDR3 is TGTGCCAGTAGTATAAGGGGCGGGAGGTCTTACAATGAGCAGTTCTTC. As protein: CASSIRGGRSYNEQFF. The whole variable domain, remainder taken from reference TRBV19 and TRBJ2-1, is DGGITQSPKYLFRKEGQNVTLSCEQNLNHDAMYWYRQDPGQGLRLIYYSQIVNDFQKGDIAEGYSVSREKKESFPLTVTSAQKNPTAFYLCASSIRGGRSYNEQFFGPGTRLTVL.

This chain connects TRBV2 to TRBJ1-2; no reliable D call. Looked up from germline, CDR1 is SNHLY and CDR2 is FYNNEI. V lost 6 bases and J 1 base, leaving 6 bases between the germline ends. This CDR3 has 12 amino acids. Here the CDR3 reads CASRGDNYGYTF. CDR3 sequence (DNA): TGTGCCAGCAGGGGAGATAACTATGGCTACACCTTC.

This chain links TRBV11-1 with TRBJ2-5; the D gene is possibly TRBD1 (6 bases). V lost 3 bases and J 8 bases, leaving 13 bases between the germline ends. Germline CDR1 is SGHAT and CDR2 is FQDESV (reference sequence). The CDR3 has 13 amino acids. The DNA of the CDR3 is TGTGCCAGCAGCTTGGGACGGACAGCAACCCAGTACTTC. This translates into CASSLGRTATQYF. Variable domain in full (rest from reference TRBV11-1 and TRBJ2-5): EAEVAQSPRYKITEKSQAVAFWCDPISGHATLYWYRQILGQGPELLVQFQDESVVDDSQLPKDRFSAERLKGVDSTLKIQPAELGDSAMYLCASSLGRTATQYFGPGTRLLVL.